This T cell receptor beta chain stems from a study of cytomegalovirus exposure and HLA in healthy donors. Whole-study context: In a previous analysis, around 120 million unique TCR beta sequences were found from some 200 million T cells. Genotyping showed roughly 86% of hundreds of donors falling in the Caucasian-associated ancestry cluster.

In the case of this clone: The antigen is not known.

Researchers ran the PCR with 60 Vbeta and 13 Jbeta primers. Only in-frame clones appear in the TCRdb table, and some are missing; sequencing was by immunoSEQ multiplex PCR. The table lists about 190,000 clones, more than 75% of them singletons. This CDR3 has 14 amino acids. Germline CDR1 SGHRS, CDR2 YFSETQ. Trimming stripped 3 bases from V and 8 bases from J, with 14 bases between. Study-level results: Prior analysis indicated that the majority of TCR beta V segments exhibited productivity approximately 87% or approximately 30% of the time.

The receptor was derived from a man aged 25 to 45 in good health and CMV-seronegative. The sample consisted of PBMCs. The chain recombines TRBV5-1 with TRBJ1-4, with no clear D. CDR3 DNA sequence: TGCGCCAGCAGCTCGTCCGCCGGGGTCGAAAAACTGTTTTTT. Translating gives CASSSSAGVEKLFF.